The clone carrying this T cell receptor (beta chain) was seen a few times. Its cognate antigen is unknown. The sequenced template was cDNA made from the entire isolated RNA. Assay: immunoSEQ multiplex PCR; the TCRdb copy retains only in-frame clones and omits some. This table has hundreds of thousands of clones, 9% to 10% appearing once. These data are taken from a study of beta chain features in type 1 diabetes. Overall study context: Examination of sorted cells across all samples involved 98,000,000 or so cells. General study points: The influence of HLA type on TCRB rearrangement stayed undetermined.

Central memory, naive, regulatory and stem cell-like memory CD4+ cells were sorted by CD45RO/CCR7/CD25/CD127/CD95/CD27. With 4 bases removed from V and 0 bases from J, the gap between germline ends came to 7 bases. The CDR3 is 13 amino acids. Per the germline V gene, CDR1 is SGHDT and CDR2 is YYEEEE. Sequencing used naive CD4+ T cells from blood. The sequence came from a woman between 18 and 30 years old in good health. The chain couples TRBV5-6 to TRBJ1-1; possible D gene TRBD1, 5 bases. The CDR3 nucleotides are TGTGCCAGCAGCGGACACCTGAACACTGAAGCTTTCTTT. Translated: CASSGHLNTEAFF.